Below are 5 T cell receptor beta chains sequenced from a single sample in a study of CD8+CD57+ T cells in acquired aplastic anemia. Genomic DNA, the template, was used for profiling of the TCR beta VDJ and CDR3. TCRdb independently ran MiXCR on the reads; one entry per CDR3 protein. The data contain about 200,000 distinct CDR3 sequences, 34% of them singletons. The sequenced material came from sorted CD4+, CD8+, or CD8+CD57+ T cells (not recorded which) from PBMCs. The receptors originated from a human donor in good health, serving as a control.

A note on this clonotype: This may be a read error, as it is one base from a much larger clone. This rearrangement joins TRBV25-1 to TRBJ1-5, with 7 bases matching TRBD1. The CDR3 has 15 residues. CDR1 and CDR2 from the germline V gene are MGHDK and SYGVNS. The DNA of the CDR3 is TGTGCCAGCAGTGATACAGGGGATAGCGATCAGCCCCAGCATTTT. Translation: CASSDTGDSDQPQHF.

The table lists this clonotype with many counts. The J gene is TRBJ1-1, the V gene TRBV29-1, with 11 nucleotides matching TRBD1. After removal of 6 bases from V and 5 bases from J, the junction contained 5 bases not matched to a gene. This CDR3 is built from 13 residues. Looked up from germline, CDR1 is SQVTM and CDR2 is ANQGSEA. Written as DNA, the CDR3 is TGCAGCGTCGCCGGGACAGGGGGGACTGAAGCTTTCTTT. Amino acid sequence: CSVAGTGGTEAFF.

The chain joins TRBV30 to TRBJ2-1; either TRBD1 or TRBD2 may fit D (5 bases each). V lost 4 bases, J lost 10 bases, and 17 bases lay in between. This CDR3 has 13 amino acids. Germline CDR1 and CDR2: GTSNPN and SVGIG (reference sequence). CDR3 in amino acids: CAWNRDGTREQFF. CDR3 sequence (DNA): TGTGCCTGGAATCGAGACGGGACCCGCGAGCAGTTCTTC.

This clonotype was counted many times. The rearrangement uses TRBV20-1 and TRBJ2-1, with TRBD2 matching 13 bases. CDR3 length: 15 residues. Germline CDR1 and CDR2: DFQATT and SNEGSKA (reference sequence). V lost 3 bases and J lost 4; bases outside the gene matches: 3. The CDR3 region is CSASGLAGEYNEQFF. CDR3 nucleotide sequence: TGCAGTGCTAGTGGACTAGCGGGAGAGTACAATGAGCAGTTCTTC.

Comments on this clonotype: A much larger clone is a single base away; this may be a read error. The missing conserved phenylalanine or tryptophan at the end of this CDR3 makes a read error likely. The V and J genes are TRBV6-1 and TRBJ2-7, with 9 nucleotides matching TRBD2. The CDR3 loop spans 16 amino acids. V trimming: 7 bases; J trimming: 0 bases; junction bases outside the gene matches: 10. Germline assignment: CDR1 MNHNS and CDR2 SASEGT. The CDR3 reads CASTPLETSGSYEQYS. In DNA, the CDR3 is TGTGCCAGCACTCCCCTGGAGACTAGCGGCTCCTACGAGCAGTACTCC.